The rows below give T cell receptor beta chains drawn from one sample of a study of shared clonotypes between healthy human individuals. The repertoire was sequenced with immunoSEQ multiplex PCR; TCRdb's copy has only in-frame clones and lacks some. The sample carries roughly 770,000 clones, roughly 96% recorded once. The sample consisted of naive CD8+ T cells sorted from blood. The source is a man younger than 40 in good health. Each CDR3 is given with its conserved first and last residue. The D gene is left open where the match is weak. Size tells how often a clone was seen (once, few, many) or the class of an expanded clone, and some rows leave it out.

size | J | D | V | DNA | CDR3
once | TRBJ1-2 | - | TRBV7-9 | TGTGCCAGCAGAACCGGGACGAGCTATGGCTACACCTTC | CASRTGTSYGYTF
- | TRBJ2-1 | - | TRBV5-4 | TGTGCCAGCAGCCTAGATGAAGAATACCGGGACGGGGCGTTCTTC | CASSLDEEYRDGAFF
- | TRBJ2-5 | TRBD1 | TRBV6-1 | TGTGCCAGCAGTGAAGTCGTGTCAGGGGGTGGTCAAGAGACCCAGTACTTC | CASSEVVSGGGQETQYF
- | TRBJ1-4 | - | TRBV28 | TGTGCCAGCAGCTATTACTTAGGGGCAACTAATGAAAAACTGTTTTTT | CASSYYLGATNEKLFF
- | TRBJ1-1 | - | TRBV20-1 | TGCAGTGCAGGGCAGGGGACTGAAGCTTTCTTT | CSAGQGTEAFF
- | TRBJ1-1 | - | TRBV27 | TGTGCCAGCAGCCATCGTCCCGGGGGGCGCCGGCCTGAAGCTTTCTTT | CASSHRPGGRRPEAFF
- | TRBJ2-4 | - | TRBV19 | TGTGCCAGTACTGGGGCCACCAAAAACATTCAGTACTTC | CASTGATKNIQYF
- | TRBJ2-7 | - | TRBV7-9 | TGTGCCAGCAGCGCTGACAGGACGGGGGAGCAGTACTTC | CASSADRTGEQYF
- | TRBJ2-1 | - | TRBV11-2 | TGTGCCAGCAGCCTTTGGGGGAATGAGCAGTTCTTC | CASSLWGNEQFF
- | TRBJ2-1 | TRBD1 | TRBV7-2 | TGTGCCAGCAGCTTATTAGGTATCGGGACAGGGGGCATTGAGCAGTTCTTC | CASSLLGIGTGGIEQFF
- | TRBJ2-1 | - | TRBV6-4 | TGTGCCAGCAGTGACGGCGGATTACGGGGTGAGCAGTTCTTC | CASSDGGLRGEQFF
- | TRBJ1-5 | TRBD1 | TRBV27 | TGTGCCAGCAGCCAAAGGACAGGAGGAAATCAGCCCCAGCATTTT | CASSQRTGGNQPQHF
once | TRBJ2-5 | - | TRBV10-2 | TGCGCCAGCAGTCGAGGGACGCGGGTGGAAGAGACCCAGTACTTC | CASSRGTRVEETQYF
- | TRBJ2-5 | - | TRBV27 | TGTGCCAGCAGTTTGTTGGGAACAGAAGAGACCCAGTACTTC | CASSLLGTEETQYF
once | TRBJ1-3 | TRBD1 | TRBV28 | TGTGCCAGCAGTGGACTGGACAGGGTCTCTGGAAACACCATATATTTT | CASSGLDRVSGNTIYF
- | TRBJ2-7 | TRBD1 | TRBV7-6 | TGTGCCAGCAGCTCCGTGACAGGGACAGGGAACGAGCAGTACTTC | CASSSVTGTGNEQYF
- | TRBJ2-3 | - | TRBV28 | TGTGCCAGCAGGAGACCCCGGGAACCCTACACAGATACGCAGTATTTT | CASRRPREPYTDTQYF
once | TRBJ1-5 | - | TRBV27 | TGTGCCAGCAGTCCTGTCGGGGTCCGGCAGCCCCAGCATTTT | CASSPVGVRQPQHF
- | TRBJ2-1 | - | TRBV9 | TGTGCCAGCAGCGGCGTTAGCGTCCGACGGTCCCAAGAGCAGTTCTTC | CASSGVSVRRSQEQFF
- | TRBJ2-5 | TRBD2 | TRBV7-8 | TGTGCCAGCAGCTCGCTAGCGGGAGGGAGTTTTAGGGAGACCCAGTACTTC | CASSSLAGGSFRETQYF
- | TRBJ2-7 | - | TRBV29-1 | TGCAGCGGGTCAGGGGGGGACTCCTACGAGCAGTACTTC | CSGSGGDSYEQYF
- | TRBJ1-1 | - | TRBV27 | TGTGCCAGCAGTTTCCGGGGGGCCATTGACACTGAAGCTTTCTTT | CASSFRGAIDTEAFF
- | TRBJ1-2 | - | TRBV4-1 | TGCGCCAGCAGCCAAGAACCCGGGTACGGTGGCTACACCTTC | CASSQEPGYGGYTF
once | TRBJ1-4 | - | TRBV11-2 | TGTGCCAGCAGCTTAGTTTTGCGTACTAATGAAAAACTGTTTTTT | CASSLVLRTNEKLFF
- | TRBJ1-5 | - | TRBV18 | TGTGCCAGCTCACCCAGGGTTCAAGATCAGCCCCAGCATTTT | CASSPRVQDQPQHF
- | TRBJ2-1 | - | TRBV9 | TGTGCCAGCAGCGTAAGGGGTGGCGTGAGGGATGAGCAGTTCTTC | CASSVRGGVRDEQFF
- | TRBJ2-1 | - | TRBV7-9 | TGTGCCAGCAGCTTCCCCTCCGGGAGTCACTATGAGCAGTTCTTC | CASSFPSGSHYEQFF
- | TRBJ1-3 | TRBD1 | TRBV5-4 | TGTGCCAGCAGCTGGGACAGGGGGCTATTCTCTGGAAACACCATATATTTT | CASSWDRGLFSGNTIYF
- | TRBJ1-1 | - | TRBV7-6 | TGTGCCAGCAGCTTAGAGGGCCTTGGGACTGAAGCTTTCTTT | CASSLEGLGTEAFF
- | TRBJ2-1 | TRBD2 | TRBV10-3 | TGTGCCATCAGTGCAATGACTAGCGGGATAAACAATGAGCAGTTCTTC | CAISAMTSGINNEQFF
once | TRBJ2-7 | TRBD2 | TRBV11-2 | TGTGCCAGCAGCTCAATAGCGGGAGGGCGCTACGAGCAGTACTTC | CASSSIAGGRYEQYF
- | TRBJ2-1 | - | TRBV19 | TGTGCCAGTAGTATAGTATCAACAGGGAGTGTTGAGCAGTTCTTC | CASSIVSTGSVEQFF
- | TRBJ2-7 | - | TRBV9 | TGTGCCAGCAGCGTAGGGTCAACTAGCTCCTACGAGCAGTACTTC | CASSVGSTSSYEQYF
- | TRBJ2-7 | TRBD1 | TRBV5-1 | TGCGCCAGCAGCAAAGCCCTCCTCGACAGGGGGTTCTACGAGCAGTACTTC | CASSKALLDRGFYEQYF
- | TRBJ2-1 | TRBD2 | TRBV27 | TGTGCCAGCAGCTCCCCGGCTAGCGGGATTACAATGAAGCAGTTCTTC | CASSSPASGITMKQFF
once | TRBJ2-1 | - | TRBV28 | TGTGCCAGCAGTCAAAGACACCTGAGTTACAATGAGCAGTTCTTC | CASSQRHLSYNEQFF
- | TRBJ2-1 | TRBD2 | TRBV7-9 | TGTGCCAGCAGCTTATCGTCGGGAGGCCAATACAATGAGCAGTTCTTC | CASSLSSGGQYNEQFF
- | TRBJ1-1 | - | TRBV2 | TGTGCCAGCAGTGGAGGGGGAATTGAAGCTTTCTTT | CASSGGGIEAFF
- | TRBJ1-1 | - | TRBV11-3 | TGTGCCAGCAGCGCGGGTGGGGCTGAAGCTTTCTTT | CASSAGGAEAFF
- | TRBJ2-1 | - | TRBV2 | TGTGCCAGCAGTGGACGGGGGAACTACAATGAGCAGTTCTTC | CASSGRGNYNEQFF
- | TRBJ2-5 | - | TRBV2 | TGTGCCAGCAGTGAATCCGGAGATCAAGAGACCCAGTACTTC | CASSESGDQETQYF
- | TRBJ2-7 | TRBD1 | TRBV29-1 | TGCAGCGTTGAGGTGGGACAGGCCTACGAGCAGTACTTC | CSVEVGQAYEQYF
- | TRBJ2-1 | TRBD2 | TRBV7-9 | TGTGCCAGCAGCAAACTAGCGGGAGGGCGTGGGAATGAGCAGTTCTTC | CASSKLAGGRGNEQFF
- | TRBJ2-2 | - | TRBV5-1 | TGCGCCAGCAGCTTGGACACTTACACCGGGGAGCTGTTTTTT | CASSLDTYTGELFF
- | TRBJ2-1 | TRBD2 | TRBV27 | TGTGCCAGCAGTCCCCCTGCGGGAGGTGAGCAGTTCTTC | CASSPPAGGEQFF
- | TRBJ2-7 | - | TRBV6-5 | TGTGCCACCAGCAGGGGTAATCGCGAGCAGTACTTC | CATSRGNREQYF
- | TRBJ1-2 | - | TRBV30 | TGTGCCTGGAATCTCGGGGGATTTAACTATGGCTACACCTTC | CAWNLGGFNYGYTF
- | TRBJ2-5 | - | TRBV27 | TGTGCCAGCAGTCAAAGGGCCGGGACCCAGTACTTC | CASSQRAGTQYF
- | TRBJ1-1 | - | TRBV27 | TGTGCCAGCAGTACGAAGAAAGACGGTGAAGCTTTCTTT | CASSTKKDGEAFF